This record covers a single T cell receptor beta chain. The antigen is unknown. Assay: immunoSEQ multiplex PCR; the TCRdb copy retains only in-frame clones and omits some. The table lists 10,000 to 15,000 clones, 75% to 90% of them singletons. Every patient had relapsed following autologous stem cell transplantation, and cohorts differed in brentuximab vedotin exposure. Classification of best responses gave complete response, partial response or progressive disease. The CDR3 consists of 14 residues. Trimming took 0 bases from V and 1 from J, leaving 7 bases between them. Germline assignment: CDR1 SGHRS and CDR2 YFSETQ. This sample stems from a study of PD-1 blockade in classical Hodgkin lymphoma. Whole-study results and caveats: Newly diagnosed patients had baseline TCR diversity that was reportedly lower than that of healthy donors. Those starting nivolumab under 1 year post-ASCT were excluded.

The sample consisted of peripheral blood mononuclear cells (PBMCs), taken at baseline. This sequence originates from a human donor with classical Hodgkin lymphoma. The V and J genes are TRBV5-1 and TRBJ1-1; D not certain. The CDR3 DNA follows: TGCGCCAGCAGCTTGGAATACGGGAACACTGAAGCTTTCTTT. Amino acid sequence: CASSLEYGNTEAFF.